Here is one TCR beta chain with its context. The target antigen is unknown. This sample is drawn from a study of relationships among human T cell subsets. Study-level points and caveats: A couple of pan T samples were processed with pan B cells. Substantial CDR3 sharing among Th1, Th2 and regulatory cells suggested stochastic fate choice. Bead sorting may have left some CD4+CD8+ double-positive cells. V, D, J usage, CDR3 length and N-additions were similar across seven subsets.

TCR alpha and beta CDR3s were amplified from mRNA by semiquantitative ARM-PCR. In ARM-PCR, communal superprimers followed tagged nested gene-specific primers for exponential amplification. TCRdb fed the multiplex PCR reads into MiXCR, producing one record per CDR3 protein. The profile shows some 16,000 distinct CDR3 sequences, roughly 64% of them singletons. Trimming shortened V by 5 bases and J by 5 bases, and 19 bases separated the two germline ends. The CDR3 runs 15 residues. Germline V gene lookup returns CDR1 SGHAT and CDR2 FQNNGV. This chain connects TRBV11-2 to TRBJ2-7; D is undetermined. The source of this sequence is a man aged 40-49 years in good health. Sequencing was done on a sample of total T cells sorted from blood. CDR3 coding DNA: TGTGCCAGCAGCCCAATCTCTTCCAGCTGGCACGAGCAGTACTTC. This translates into CASSPISSSWHEQYF.